Listed below are T cell receptor beta chains from one sample, sequenced in a study of T cells in Graves' hyperthyroidism and ophthalmopathy. TCRdb re-analysed the multiplex PCR reads in MiXCR, keeping a single row per CDR3 protein. The sample lists about 640,000 distinct CDR3 sequences; under 25% were seen once. The material sequenced was blood. These receptors were taken from a man in his thirties or forties with Graves' ophthalmopathy. Both conserved end residues are trimmed from each CDR3. D genes are given only for firm matches.

TRBD1 TRBJ2-7 TRBV3-1 13 ASSIGQVSSYEQY
NA TRBJ2-1 TRBV20-1 11 RAQGSSYNEQF
NA TRBJ2-5 TRBV7-2 11 ASSPNGDQTQY
TRBD1 TRBJ1-5 TRBV7-2 12 ASSLTGVDQPQH
NA TRBJ2-1 TRBV12-3/TRBV12-4 13 ASGMGGLTYNEQF
NA TRBJ2-2 TRBV20-1 13 SARDEGLGTGELF
TRBD2 TRBJ2-3 TRBV24-1 14 ATSVVVAGTTDTQY
NA TRBJ2-7 TRBV29-1 11 SVAAGRSYEQY
TRBD1 TRBJ2-1 TRBV24-1 13 ATSEGAFSYNEQF
NA TRBJ1-3 TRBV3-1 11 ASSATPGNTIY
NA TRBJ1-2 TRBV20-1 14 SAPFFRPGRGGADT
NA TRBJ2-7 TRBV29-1 12 SALSWRESYEQY
TRBD1 TRBJ2-2 TRBV6-1 12 ASAGQGITGELF
NA TRBJ1-1 TRBV30 10 AWTIGGTEAF
NA TRBJ2-7 TRBV7-9 13 ASSQGNGPAYEQY
NA TRBJ1-1 TRBV19 13 ATFPEGVRNTEAF
TRBD2 TRBJ2-2 TRBV20-1 13 SAPIAGANTGELF
NA TRBJ1-2 TRBV28 12 ASSPGGKENGYT
TRBD2 TRBJ2-2 TRBV6-5 14 ASSYSRGANTGELF
TRBD2 TRBJ2-3 TRBV12-3/TRBV12-4 15 ASSSPQLAVITDTQY
TRBD1 TRBJ1-1 TRBV6-1 12 ASNNGQGGPEAF
NA TRBJ1-3 TRBV3-1 14 ASSQAVRVSGNTIY
TRBD1 TRBJ1-5 TRBV19 14 ASSIPPGQSIQPQH
NA TRBJ2-1 TRBV19 16 ASSIGAELDYSYNEQF
TRBD1 TRBJ2-1 TRBV20-1 13 SARTGTGDYNEQF
TRBD2 TRBJ2-7 TRBV28 15 ASSLGLAGGWDHEQY
NA TRBJ1-1 TRBV10-3 11 AITTTANTEAF
NA TRBJ1-1 TRBV20-1 9 SARLLTEAF
NA TRBJ2-2 TRBV2 12 ASSALITTGELF
NA TRBJ2-1 TRBV27 13 ASSKPPHSYNEQF
NA TRBJ2-2 TRBV12-3/TRBV12-4 11 ASSLWGPGELF
NA TRBJ2-3 TRBV9 13 ASSVAGDGTDTQY
NA TRBJ1-5 TRBV7-2 12 ASSGAGVGQPQH
TRBD2 TRBJ2-3 TRBV2 12 ASSSAGGTDTQY
TRBD2 TRBJ2-7 TRBV28 13 ASSPYSGSLREQY
NA TRBJ1-2 TRBV3-1 9 ASSHLYGYT